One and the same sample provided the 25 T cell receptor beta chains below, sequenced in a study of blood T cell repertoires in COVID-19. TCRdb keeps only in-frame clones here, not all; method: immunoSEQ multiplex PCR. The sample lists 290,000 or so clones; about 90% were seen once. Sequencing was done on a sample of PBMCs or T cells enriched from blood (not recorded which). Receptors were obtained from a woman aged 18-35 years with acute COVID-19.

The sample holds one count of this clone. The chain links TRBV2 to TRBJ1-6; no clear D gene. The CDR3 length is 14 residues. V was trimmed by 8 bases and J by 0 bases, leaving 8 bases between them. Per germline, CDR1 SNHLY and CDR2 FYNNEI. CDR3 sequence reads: CASFPSSYNSPLHF. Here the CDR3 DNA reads TGTGCCAGCTTTCCGAGCTCCTATAATTCACCCCTCCACTTT.

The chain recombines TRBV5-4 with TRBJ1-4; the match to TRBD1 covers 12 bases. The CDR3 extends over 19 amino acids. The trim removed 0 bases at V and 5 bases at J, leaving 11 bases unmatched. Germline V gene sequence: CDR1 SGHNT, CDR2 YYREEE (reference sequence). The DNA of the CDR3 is TGTGCCAGCAGCTTGGGGCCGGGACAGGGGGCTGCGGTAAATGAAAAACTGTTTTTT. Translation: CASSLGPGQGAAVNEKLFF.

This CDR3 is CASSDGWTGGYQPQHF. As DNA, the CDR3 is TGTGCCAGCAGTGACGGCTGGACAGGGGGCTATCAGCCCCAGCATTTT. The chain carries TRBV28 and TRBJ1-5; TRBD1 agrees at 11 bases. The CDR3 loop spans 16 amino acids. Germline V gene lookup returns CDR1 MDHEN and CDR2 SYDVKM. J gave up 5 bases and V 5 bases, and 8 bases lay outside the gene matches.

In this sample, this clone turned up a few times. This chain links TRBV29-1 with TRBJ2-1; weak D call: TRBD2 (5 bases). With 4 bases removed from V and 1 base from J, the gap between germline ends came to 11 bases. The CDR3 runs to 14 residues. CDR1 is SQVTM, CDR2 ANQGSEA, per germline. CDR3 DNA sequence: TGCAGCGTTGCTAGCCTACTTTCCTACAATGAGCAGTTCTTC. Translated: CSVASLLSYNEQFF.

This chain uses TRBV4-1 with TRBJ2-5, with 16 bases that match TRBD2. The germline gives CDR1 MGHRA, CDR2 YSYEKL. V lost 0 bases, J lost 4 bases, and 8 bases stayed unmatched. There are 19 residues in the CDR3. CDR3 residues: CASSQDVTGTSGRGETQYF. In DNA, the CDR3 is TGCGCCAGCAGCCAAGACGTCACCGGGACTAGCGGGAGGGGAGAGACCCAGTACTTC.

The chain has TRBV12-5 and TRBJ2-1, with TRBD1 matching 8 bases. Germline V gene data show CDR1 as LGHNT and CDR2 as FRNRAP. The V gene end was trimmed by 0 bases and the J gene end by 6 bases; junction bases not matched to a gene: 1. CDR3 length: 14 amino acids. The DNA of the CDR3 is TGTGCTAGTGGTTTGGTCGGACAGGGCAATGAGCAGTTCTTC. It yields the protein CASGLVGQGNEQFF.

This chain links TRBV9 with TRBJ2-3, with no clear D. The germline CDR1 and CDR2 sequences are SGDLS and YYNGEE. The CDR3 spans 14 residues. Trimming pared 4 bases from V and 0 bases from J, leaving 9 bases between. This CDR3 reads CASSLFGSTDTQYF. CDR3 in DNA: TGTGCCAGCAGCTTATTCGGGAGCACAGATACGCAGTATTTT.

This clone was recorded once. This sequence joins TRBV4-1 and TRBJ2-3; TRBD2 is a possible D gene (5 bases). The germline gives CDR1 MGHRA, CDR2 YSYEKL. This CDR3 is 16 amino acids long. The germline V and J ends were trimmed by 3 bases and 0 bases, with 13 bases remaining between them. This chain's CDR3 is CASSQEAIPSTDTQYF. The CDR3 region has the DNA TGCGCCAGCAGCCAGGAGGCTATCCCTAGCACAGATACGCAGTATTTT.

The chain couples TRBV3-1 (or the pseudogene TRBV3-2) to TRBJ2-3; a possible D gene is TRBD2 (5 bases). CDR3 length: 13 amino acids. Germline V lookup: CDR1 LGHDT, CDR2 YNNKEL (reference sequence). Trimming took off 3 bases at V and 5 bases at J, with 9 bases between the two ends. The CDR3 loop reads CASSHGGGDTQYF. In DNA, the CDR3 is TGTGCCAGCAGCCACGGAGGAGGAGATACGCAGTATTTT.

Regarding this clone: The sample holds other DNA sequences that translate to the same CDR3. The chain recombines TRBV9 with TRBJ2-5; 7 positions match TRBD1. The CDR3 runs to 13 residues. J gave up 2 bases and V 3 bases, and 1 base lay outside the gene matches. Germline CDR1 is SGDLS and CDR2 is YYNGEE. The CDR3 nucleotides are TGTGCCAGCAGCGCGGGACAGCAAGAGACCCAGTACTTC. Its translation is CASSAGQQETQYF.

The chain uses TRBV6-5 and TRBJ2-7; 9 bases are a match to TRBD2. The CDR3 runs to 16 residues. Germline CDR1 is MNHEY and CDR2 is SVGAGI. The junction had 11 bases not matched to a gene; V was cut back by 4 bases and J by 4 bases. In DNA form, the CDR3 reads TGTGCCAGCAGTTGGAAATTAGCGGGAGACGAGTACGAGCAGTACTTC. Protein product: CASSWKLAGDEYEQYF.

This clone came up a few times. CDR3 amino acids: CASSVLGGAEQFF. The DNA of the CDR3 is TGTGCCAGTAGTGTATTGGGAGGGGCCGAGCAGTTCTTC. The chain links TRBV19 to TRBJ2-1; 7 bases fit TRBD2. Trimming removed 5 bases from V and 10 bases from J; junction bases left unmatched: 8. Germline V gene lookup returns CDR1 LNHDA and CDR2 SQIVND (reference sequence). CDR3 length: 13 residues.

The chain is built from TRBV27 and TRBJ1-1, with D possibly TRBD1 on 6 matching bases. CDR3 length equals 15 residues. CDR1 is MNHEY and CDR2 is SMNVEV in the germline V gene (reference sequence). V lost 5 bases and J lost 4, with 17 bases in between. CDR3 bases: TGTGCCAGCAGTACCCGGACAGCCCCGAGCACTGAAGCTTTCTTT. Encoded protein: CASSTRTAPSTEAFF.

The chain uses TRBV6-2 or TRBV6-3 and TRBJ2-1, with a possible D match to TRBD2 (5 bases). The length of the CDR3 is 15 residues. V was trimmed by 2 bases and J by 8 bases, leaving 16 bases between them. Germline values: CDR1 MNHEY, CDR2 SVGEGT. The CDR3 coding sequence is TGTGCCAGCAGTTACACCCTTAGCGCGAACGATGAGCAGTTCTTC. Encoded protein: CASSYTLSANDEQFF.

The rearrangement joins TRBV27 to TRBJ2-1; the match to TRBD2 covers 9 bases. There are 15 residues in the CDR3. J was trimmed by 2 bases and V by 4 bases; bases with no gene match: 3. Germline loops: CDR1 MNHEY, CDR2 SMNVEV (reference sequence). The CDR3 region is CASSSPSGTYNEQFF. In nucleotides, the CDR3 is TGTGCCAGCAGTTCCCCTAGCGGGACCTACAATGAGCAGTTCTTC.

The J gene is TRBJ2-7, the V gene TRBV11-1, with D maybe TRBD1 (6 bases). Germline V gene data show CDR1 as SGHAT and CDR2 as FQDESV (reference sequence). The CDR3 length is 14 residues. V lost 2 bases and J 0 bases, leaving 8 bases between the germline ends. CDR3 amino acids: CASSLMGASYEQYF. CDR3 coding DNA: TGTGCCAGCAGCTTAATGGGGGCCTCCTACGAGCAGTACTTC.

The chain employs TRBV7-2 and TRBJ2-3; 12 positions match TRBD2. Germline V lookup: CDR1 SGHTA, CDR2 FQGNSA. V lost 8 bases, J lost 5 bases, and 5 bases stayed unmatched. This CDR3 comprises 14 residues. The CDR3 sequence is CASETSGSGDTQYF. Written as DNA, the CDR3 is TGTGCCAGCGAGACTAGCGGGAGTGGAGATACGCAGTATTTT.

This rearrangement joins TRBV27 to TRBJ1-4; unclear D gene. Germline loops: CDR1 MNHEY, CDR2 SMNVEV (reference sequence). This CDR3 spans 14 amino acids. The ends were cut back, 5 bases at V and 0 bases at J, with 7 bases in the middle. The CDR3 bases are TGTGCCAGCAGTCTCAGATCAACTAATGAAAAACTGTTTTTT. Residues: CASSLRSTNEKLFF.

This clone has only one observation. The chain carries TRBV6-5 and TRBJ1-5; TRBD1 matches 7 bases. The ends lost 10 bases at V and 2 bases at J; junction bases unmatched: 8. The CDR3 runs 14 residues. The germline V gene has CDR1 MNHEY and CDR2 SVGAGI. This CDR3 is CATALGQGNQPQHF. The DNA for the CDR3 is TGTGCCACTGCCTTAGGACAGGGCAATCAGCCCCAGCATTTT.

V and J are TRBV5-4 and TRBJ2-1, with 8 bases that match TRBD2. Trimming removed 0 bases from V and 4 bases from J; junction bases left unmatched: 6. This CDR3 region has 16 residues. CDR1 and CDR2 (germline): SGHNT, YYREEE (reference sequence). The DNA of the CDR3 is TGTGCCAGCAGCTTGGCAGGGACTAGATCGTACAATGAGCAGTTCTTC. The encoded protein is CASSLAGTRSYNEQFF.

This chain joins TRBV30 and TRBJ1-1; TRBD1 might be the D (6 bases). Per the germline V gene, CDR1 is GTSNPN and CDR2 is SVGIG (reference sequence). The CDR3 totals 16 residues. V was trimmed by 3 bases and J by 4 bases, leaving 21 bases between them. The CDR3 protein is CAWRGAPRGAVTEAFF. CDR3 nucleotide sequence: TGTGCCTGGAGGGGCGCTCCGCGGGGGGCGGTCACTGAAGCTTTCTTT.

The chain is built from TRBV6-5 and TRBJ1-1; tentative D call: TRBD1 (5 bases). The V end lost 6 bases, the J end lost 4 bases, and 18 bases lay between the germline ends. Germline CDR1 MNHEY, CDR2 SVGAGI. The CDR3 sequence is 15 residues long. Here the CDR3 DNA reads TGTGCCAGCAGATCCTCCACCGGGGGAGTCACTGAAGCTTTCTTT. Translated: CASRSSTGGVTEAFF.

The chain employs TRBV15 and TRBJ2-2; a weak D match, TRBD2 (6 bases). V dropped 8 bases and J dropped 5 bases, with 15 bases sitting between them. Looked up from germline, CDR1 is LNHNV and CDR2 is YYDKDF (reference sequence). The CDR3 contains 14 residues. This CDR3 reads CATAGMGSTGELFF. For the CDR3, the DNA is TGTGCCACCGCGGGGATGGGGTCTACCGGGGAGCTGTTTTTT.

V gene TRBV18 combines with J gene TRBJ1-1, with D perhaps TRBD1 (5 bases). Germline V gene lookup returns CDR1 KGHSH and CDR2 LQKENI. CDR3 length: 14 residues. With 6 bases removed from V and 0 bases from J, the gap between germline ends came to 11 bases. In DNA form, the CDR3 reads TGTGCCAGCTCTCCGGGACTTATGAACACTGAAGCTTTCTTT. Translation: CASSPGLMNTEAFF. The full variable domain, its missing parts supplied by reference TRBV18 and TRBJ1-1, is NAGVMQNPRHLVRRRGQEARLRCSPMKGHSHVYWYRQLPEEGLKFMVYLQKENIIDESGMPKERFSAEFPKEGPSILRIQQVVRGDSAAYFCASSPGLMNTEAFFGQGTRLTVV.

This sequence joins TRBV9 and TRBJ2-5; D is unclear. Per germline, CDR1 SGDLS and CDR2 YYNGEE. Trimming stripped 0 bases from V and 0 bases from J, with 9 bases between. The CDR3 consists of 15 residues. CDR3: CASSVGHGNQETQYF. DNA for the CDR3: TGTGCCAGCAGCGTAGGACACGGAAACCAAGAGACCCAGTACTTC.